The 20 T cell receptor beta chains below all came from one sample that was sequenced in a study of OX40 agonist ivuxolimab in advanced cancers. This table comes from immunoSEQ multiplex PCR, and its TCRdb copy is limited to in-frame clones, with some not included. Of over 45,000 clones listed, around four fifths are singletons. The source was CD4+ or CD8+ T cells sorted from blood, collected in a trial of the OX40 agonist ivuxolimab. The receptors derive from an adult with an advanced solid tumor such as melanoma, head and neck, liver or kidney cancer.

The chain employs TRBV18 and TRBJ2-7; a possible D gene is TRBD1 (6 bases). Trimming took 2 bases from V and 4 from J, leaving 9 bases between them. The CDR3 contains 13 residues. Germline V CDR1 and CDR2: KGHSH, LQKENI. This chain's CDR3 is CASSPGQFYEQYF. The CDR3 DNA reads as TGTGCCAGCTCACCAGGACAGTTTTACGAGCAGTACTTC.

As regards this clone: Other DNA sequences in the same sample also yield this CDR3. This sequence joins TRBV18 and TRBJ2-3; D is undetermined. Trimming shortened V by 3 bases and J by 3 bases, and 4 bases separated the two germline ends. The CDR3 has 12 residues. Per the germline V gene, CDR1 is KGHSH and CDR2 is LQKENI. The CDR3 DNA is TGTGCCAGCTCACCCAGAACAGATACGCAGTATTTT. This encodes CASSPRTDTQYF.

This sequence joins TRBV2 and TRBJ2-1; D uncertain. CDR1 and CDR2 from the germline V gene are SNHLY and FYNNEI. V was cut by 7 bases and J by 10 bases, with 8 bases left in between. The CDR3 is 10 amino acids. Here the CDR3 DNA reads TGTGCCAGCAAGATTCGGGAGCAGTTCTTC. It translates to CASKIREQFF. Supplemented by reference TRBV2 and TRBJ2-1, the full variable domain reads EPEVTQTPSHQVTQMGQEVILRCVPISNHLYFYWYRQILGQKVEFLVSFYNNEISEKSEIFDDQFSVERPDGSNFTLKIRSTKLEDSAMYFCASKIREQFFGPGTRLTVL.

The chain employs TRBV27 and TRBJ1-6; D is perhaps TRBD1 (5 bases). Germline lookup yields CDR1 MNHEY and CDR2 SMNVEV (reference sequence). The CDR3 sequence is 15 residues long. Trimming pared 2 bases from V and 7 bases from J, leaving 12 bases between. Here the CDR3 DNA reads TGTGCCAGCAGTTTAAGGGCAGGGATCAATTCACCCCTCCACTTT. As protein: CASSLRAGINSPLHF.

CDR3 region: CASSQDWGAVNSPLHF. CDR3 in DNA: TGCGCCAGCAGCCAAGATTGGGGAGCCGTTAATTCACCCCTCCACTTT. The chain recombines TRBV4-1 with TRBJ1-6; the D is unclear. The germline V gene encodes CDR1 MGHRA and CDR2 YSYEKL. Trimming stripped 0 bases from V and 6 bases from J, with 12 bases between. The CDR3 is 16 amino acids.

The chain employs TRBV6-1 and TRBJ2-3; 8 bases fit TRBD1. From germline, CDR1 is MNHNS and CDR2 SASEGT. V shed 2 bases and J 5 bases; nucleotides not matched to a gene: 6. The CDR3 contains 15 residues. CDR3 loop: CASSEQTGAQDTQYF. In DNA, the CDR3 is TGTGCCAGCAGTGAACAGACAGGGGCGCAAGATACGCAGTATTTT.

This clone came up a few times. The chain couples TRBV20-1 to TRBJ1-1; TRBD1 aligns across 7 bases. CDR3 size: 11 residues. Losses at the gene ends were 5 bases for V and 5 bases for J; bases not matched to a gene: 2. Looked up from germline, CDR1 is DFQATT and CDR2 is SNEGSKA (reference sequence). The CDR3 protein is CSALGQTEAFF. The CDR3 bases are TGCAGTGCTTTGGGACAGACTGAAGCTTTCTTT.

The V call is TRBV4-3, the J call TRBJ2-5, with D tentatively TRBD2 (7 bases). The CDR3 extends over 16 amino acids. Trimming took off 0 bases at V and 1 base at J, with 12 bases between the two ends. The germline gives CDR1 LGHNA, CDR2 YSLEER. CDR3: CASSQESRGLQETQYF. The CDR3 bases are TGCGCCAGCAGCCAAGAGTCGCGGGGGCTCCAAGAGACCCAGTACTTC.

By sample fraction, this clone is medium-sized. The rearrangement links TRBV9 to TRBJ1-5, with D unresolved. The germline V gene encodes CDR1 SGDLS and CDR2 YYNGEE. V lost 3 bases and J 0 bases, leaving 7 bases between the germline ends. The CDR3 totals 14 residues. Here the CDR3 DNA reads TGTGCCAGCAGCGGGGCGAATAGCAATCAGCCCCAGCATTTT. This gives the protein CASSGANSNQPQHF.

The rearrangement uses TRBV19 and TRBJ2-1, with D tentatively TRBD2 (6 bases). Per the germline V gene, CDR1 is LNHDA and CDR2 is SQIVND (reference sequence). This CDR3 comprises 15 residues. V was shortened by 0 bases and J by 9 bases, with 15 bases between the two germline ends. The CDR3 region is CASSIEWGRFSEQFF. CDR3 DNA sequence: TGTGCCAGTAGTATAGAATGGGGGAGGTTTAGTGAGCAGTTCTTC. The whole variable domain, remainder taken from reference TRBV19 and TRBJ2-1, is DGGITQSPKYLFRKEGQNVTLSCEQNLNHDAMYWYRQDPGQGLRLIYYSQIVNDFQKGDIAEGYSVSREKKESFPLTVTSAQKNPTAFYLCASSIEWGRFSEQFFGPGTRLTVL.

This chain connects TRBV6-6 to TRBJ2-5; perhaps TRBD2 as D (5 bases). This CDR3 is 14 amino acids long. Trimming pared 7 bases from V and 5 bases from J, leaving 17 bases between. CDR1 and CDR2 from the germline V gene are MNHNY and SVGAGI (reference sequence). The CDR3 sequence: CASKIPTRSETQYF. The CDR3 DNA is TGTGCCAGCAAGATCCCCACTAGATCGGAGACCCAGTACTTC.

This clone was picked up one time. The CDR3, as DNA: TGTGCCAGCAGTTACGGCGGGGGCAATCAGCCCCAGCATTTT. Protein sequence: CASSYGGGNQPQHF. The rearrangement links TRBV6-6 to TRBJ1-5; D ambiguous. This CDR3 contains 14 residues. The germline V gene has CDR1 MNHNY and CDR2 SVGAGI (reference sequence). V was trimmed by 2 bases and J by 2 bases, leaving 7 bases between them.

The chain has TRBV15 and TRBJ2-1, with D possibly TRBD2 on 5 matching bases. Germline CDR1 is LNHNV and CDR2 is YYDKDF (reference sequence). This CDR3 spans 14 amino acids. Trimming stripped 3 bases from V and 1 base from J, with 7 bases between. The CDR3 coding sequence is TGTGCCACCAGCAGTACTAGTTCCTACAATGAGCAGTTCTTC. Amino acid sequence: CATSSTSSYNEQFF. The full variable domain, rest sourced from reference TRBV15 and TRBJ2-1, is DAMVIQNPRYQVTQFGKPVTLSCSQTLNHNVMYWYQQKSSQAPKLLFHYYDKDFNNEADTPDNFQSRRPNTSFCFLDIRSPGLGDTAMYLCATSSTSSYNEQFFGPGTRLTVL.

This clone was recorded a few times. The sample has other DNA sequences that encode this CDR3 too. V usage is TRBV11-2 and J usage is TRBJ2-5; 8 bases match TRBD1. Trimming cost V 10 bases and J 4 bases; bases outside gene matches: 8. The CDR3 covers 13 residues. The germline V gene encodes CDR1 SGHAT and CDR2 FQNNGV. DNA for the CDR3: TGTGCCACGCACAGGGGGGAAGGAGAGACCCAGTACTTC. Translation gives CATHRGEGETQYF.

Only a few counts were recorded for this clone. This chain connects TRBV4-3 to TRBJ2-6; D gene uncertain. Deletions cut 5 bases from V and 4 bases from J, with 9 bases between. CDR1 is LGHNA and CDR2 is YSLEER in the germline V gene. There are 14 residues in the CDR3. CDR3 bases: TGCGCCAGCAGCAAACGGTCCGGGGCCAACGTCCTGACTTTC. Protein product: CASSKRSGANVLTF.

The chain has TRBV19 and TRBJ1-5; D is unresolved. Between the trimmed V and J ends, which lost 6 bases and 6 bases, there was a span of 15 bases. In germline, CDR1 is LNHDA, CDR2 SQIVND (reference sequence). This CDR3 is built from 14 residues. The CDR3 sequence is CASREGSQSQPQHF. The CDR3 DNA sequence: TGTGCCAGTAGGGAGGGCAGTCAGAGTCAGCCCCAGCATTTT.

The chain combines TRBV9 with TRBJ1-2; D is possibly TRBD1 (6 bases). Germline V lookup: CDR1 SGDLS, CDR2 YYNGEE. The V gene lost 0 bases and the J gene lost 8 bases, with 11 bases spanning the gap. The CDR3 consists of 13 residues. This CDR3 reads CASSVVQGQGYTF. CDR3 nucleotide sequence: TGTGCCAGCAGCGTAGTACAGGGCCAAGGCTACACCTTC.

The chain couples TRBV6-6 to TRBJ2-5; 7 bases map to TRBD2. Germline CDR1 is MNHNY and CDR2 is SVGAGI (reference sequence). This CDR3 is 14 amino acids long. Trimming took 7 bases from V and 1 from J; bases not matched to a gene: 6. CDR3 bases: TGTGCCAGCACTCCCCCGGGGGGCCAAGAGACCCAGTACTTC. This encodes CASTPPGGQETQYF.

This clone was seen just once. V is TRBV7-8 and J is TRBJ2-7; D gene ambiguous. V shed 1 base and J shed 0 bases, with 7 bases lying between them. This CDR3 is 14 amino acids long. Germline CDR1 reads SGHVS; CDR2 reads FQNEAQ. In DNA, the CDR3 is TGTGCCAGCAGCTTAGGGGTCGTCTCCTACGAGCAGTACTTC. This encodes CASSLGVVSYEQYF.

This chain uses TRBV6-1 with TRBJ2-7; D gene unclear. CDR3 length: 11 residues. Germline V gives CDR1 MNHNS, CDR2 SASEGT. Between the trimmed V and J ends, which lost 6 bases and 6 bases, there was a span of 9 bases. CDR3 sequence reads: CASRVDREQYF. The DNA for the CDR3 is TGTGCCAGCAGGGTGGACCGCGAGCAGTACTTC.